The 15 T cell receptor beta chains listed next were all sequenced from one sample in a study of Tregs in tolerant kidney transplant recipients. Related graft donors supplied nonmyeloablative bone marrow transplants, and mixed chimerism was transient. Sequencing used immunoSEQ multiplex PCR; TCRdb keeps in-frame clones, though not all of them. This table has more than 20,000 clones, 81% appearing once. Sequenced here: CD8+ T cells from blood (PBMCs), sampled 6 months after the transplant. Receptors originate from a human patient who received a combined kidney and bone marrow transplant. Some T cells may trace back to the graft donor.

The table lists this clone with a count of one. One junction end disagrees with the germline gene, perhaps due to a read error. This sequence joins TRBV30 and TRBJ2-3; 7 positions agree with TRBD1. Germline V lookup: CDR1 GTSNPN, CDR2 SVGIG (reference sequence). The CDR3 sequence is 15 residues long. The CDR3 DNA is TGTGCTCGGTCAGAGGGGGCGGGTAGGACAGATATGCAGTATTTT. Translation: CARSEGAGRTDMQYF.

This clone was recorded a few times. The chain combines TRBV7-5 with TRBJ2-2; TRBD1 reflects the table's D call only, with no check against the DNA. TRBV7-5 is a pseudogene locus. The CDR3 is made up of 18 amino acids. The CDR3 spells CVRSLAIGTGVVTGELFF. The DNA for the CDR3 is TGTGTCAGAAGCTTAGCCATCGGGACAGGGGTGGTCACCGGGGAGCTGTTTTTT.

The chain joins TRBV19 to TRBJ2-2, with 7 bases aligning to TRBD2. The V gene's germline CDR1 is LNHDA and CDR2 SQIVND (reference sequence). V was pared by 1 base and J by 1 base, with 0 bases of the junction left unmatched. This CDR3 comprises 15 residues. CDR3: CASSIAGGNTGELFF. The CDR3 DNA reads as TGTGCCAGTAGTATAGCGGGGGGGAACACCGGGGAGCTGTTTTTT.

The chain uses TRBV6-4 and TRBJ2-2; TRBD2 might be the D (5 bases). The CDR3 is 15 amino acids. Germline-derived CDR1 and CDR2 are MRHNA and SNTAGT. The V gene lost 4 bases and the J gene lost 0 bases, with 9 bases spanning the gap. CDR3 sequence (DNA): TGTGCCAGCAGTGCAGCGGCCCCGAACACCGGGGAGCTGTTTTTT. Protein product: CASSAAAPNTGELFF.

The rearrangement links TRBV4-1 to TRBJ2-2, with TRBD1 identical over 10 bases. From germline, CDR1 is MGHRA and CDR2 YSYEKL. Losses at the gene ends were 5 bases for V and 5 bases for J; bases not matched to a gene: 8. The CDR3 consists of 16 residues. The CDR3 here is CASSYRDRGGTGELFF. The CDR3 nucleotides are TGCGCCAGCAGCTATCGGGACAGGGGAGGGACCGGGGAGCTGTTTTTT.

This clone was seen a single time. The chain links TRBV29-1 to TRBJ1-2; 8 bases map to TRBD1. The germline V gene has CDR1 SQVTM and CDR2 ANQGSEA. This CDR3 has 13 amino acids. V shed 6 bases and J 6 bases; nucleotides not matched to a gene: 9. CDR3 DNA sequence: TGCAGCGTCCCCCTTCAGACAGGGGATGGCTACACCTTC. Amino acids: CSVPLQTGDGYTF.

The gene calls are TRBV27 and TRBJ2-1, with a weak D call TRBD1 (7 bases). Germline-derived CDR1 and CDR2 are MNHEY and SMNVEV (reference sequence). This CDR3 contains 13 residues. Trimming shortened V by 5 bases and J by 9 bases, and 14 bases separated the two germline ends. Here the CDR3 reads CASSPDRRGEQFF. The CDR3 bases are TGTGCCAGCAGTCCGGACAGGCGGGGTGAGCAGTTCTTC.

The chain recombines TRBV9 with TRBJ2-3, with D tentatively TRBD2 (5 bases). Germline V gene lookup returns CDR1 SGDLS and CDR2 YYNGEE. This CDR3 has 18 residues. The ends were cut back, 0 bases at V and 2 bases at J, with 19 bases in the middle. The CDR3 DNA sequence: TGTGCCAGCAGCGTAGTACCACTAGGCCGAATGATCACAGATACGCAGTATTTT. This sequence encodes CASSVVPLGRMITDTQYF.

The rearrangement uses TRBV2 and TRBJ1-5; 8 nucleotides align to TRBD1. Germline V gene lookup returns CDR1 SNHLY and CDR2 FYNNEI. This CDR3 region has 18 residues. V shed 8 bases and J 0 bases; nucleotides not matched to a gene: 15. DNA for the CDR3: TGTGCCAGCGGACAAGGACAGGGCGGACTCAATAGCAATCAGCCCCAGCATTTT. Protein: CASGQGQGGLNSNQPQHF.

Turning to this clone: The same CDR3 arises from other DNA sequences in this sample as well. This rearrangement joins TRBV13 to TRBJ1-5, with D maybe TRBD1 (5 bases). V dropped 0 bases and J dropped 9 bases, with 12 bases sitting between them. The CDR3 runs to 14 residues. From germline, CDR1 is PRHDT and CDR2 FYEKMQ (reference sequence). The DNA of the CDR3 is TGTGCCAGCAGCTTAGGCAGGGCCACGGGGCCCCAGCATTTT. Translating it yields CASSLGRATGPQHF.

The sample holds a few counts of this clone. The V call is TRBV21-1, the J call TRBJ2-5; no DNA check was done on the table's D call, TRBD2. TRBV21-1 is a known pseudogene. The CDR3 is made up of 14 amino acids. CDR3 coding DNA: TGTGCCAGCAGCAAATCACTGGGGGGAGAGACCCAGTACTTC. This translates into CASSKSLGGETQYF.

The V gene is TRBV19, the J gene TRBJ2-1, with 8 bases aligning to TRBD2. CDR1 and CDR2 from the germline V gene are LNHDA and SQIVND (reference sequence). V lost 7 bases and J lost 3; bases outside the gene matches: 2. This CDR3 comprises 13 residues. As DNA, the CDR3 is TGTGCCAGTATTAGCGGGAACTACAATGAGCAGTTCTTC. This translates into CASISGNYNEQFF.

The chain recombines TRBV7-9 with TRBJ2-1; weak D call: TRBD2 (5 bases). V was cut by 5 bases and J by 7 bases, with 24 bases left in between. Germline V gene lookup returns CDR1 SEHNR and CDR2 FQNEAQ (reference sequence). This CDR3 comprises 17 residues. This CDR3 is CASSPSLGLLLVNEQFF. CDR3 DNA sequence: TGTGCCAGCAGCCCATCCCTCGGACTTCTCCTGGTAAATGAGCAGTTCTTC.

The J gene is TRBJ2-3, the V gene TRBV6-4; 9 bases line up with TRBD1. Germline-derived CDR1 and CDR2 are MRHNA and SNTAGT. The CDR3 totals 16 residues. V was clipped by 3 bases and J by 1 base; unmatched bases: 5. CDR3 in amino acids: CASSEQGARGTDTQYF. The CDR3 region has the DNA TGTGCCAGCAGTGAACAGGGGGCGCGGGGCACAGATACGCAGTATTTT.

The chain employs TRBV4-1 and TRBJ2-1, with 9 bases identical to TRBD2. Germline CDR1 and CDR2: MGHRA and YSYEKL. CDR3 length: 12 residues. After removal of 1 base from V and 15 bases from J, the junction contained 4 bases not matched to a gene. Written as DNA, the CDR3 is TGCGCCAGCAGCCAAGGTAGCGGGAGACGGTTCTTC. Amino acids: CASSQGSGRRFF.